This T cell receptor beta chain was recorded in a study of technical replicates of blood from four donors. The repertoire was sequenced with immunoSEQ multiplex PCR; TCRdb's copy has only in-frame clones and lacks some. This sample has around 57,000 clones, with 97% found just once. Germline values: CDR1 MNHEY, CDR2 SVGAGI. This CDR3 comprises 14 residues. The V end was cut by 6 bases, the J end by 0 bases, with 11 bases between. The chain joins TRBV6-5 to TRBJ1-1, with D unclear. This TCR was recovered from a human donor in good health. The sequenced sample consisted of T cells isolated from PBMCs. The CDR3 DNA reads TGTGCCAGCAGCCCAGGTTGGGTGAACACTGAAGCTTTCTTT. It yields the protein CASSPGWVNTEAFF.